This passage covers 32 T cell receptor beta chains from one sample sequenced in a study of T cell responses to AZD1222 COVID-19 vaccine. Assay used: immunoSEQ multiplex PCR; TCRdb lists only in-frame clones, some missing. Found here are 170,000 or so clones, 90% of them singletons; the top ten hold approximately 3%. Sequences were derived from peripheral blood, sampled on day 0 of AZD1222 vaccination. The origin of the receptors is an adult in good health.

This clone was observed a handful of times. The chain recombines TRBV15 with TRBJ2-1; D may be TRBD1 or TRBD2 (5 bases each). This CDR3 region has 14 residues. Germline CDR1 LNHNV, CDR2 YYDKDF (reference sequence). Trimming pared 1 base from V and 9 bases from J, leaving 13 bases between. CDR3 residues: CATSRGGVQGEQFF. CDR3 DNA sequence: TGTGCCACCAGCAGAGGAGGGGTTCAAGGTGAGCAGTTCTTC.

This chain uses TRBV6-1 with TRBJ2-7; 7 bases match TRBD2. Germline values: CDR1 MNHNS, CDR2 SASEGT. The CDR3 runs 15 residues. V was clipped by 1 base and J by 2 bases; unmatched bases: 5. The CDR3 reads CASSEGAGDAYEQYF. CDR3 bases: TGTGCCAGCAGTGAAGGGGCGGGGGACGCCTACGAGCAGTACTTC.

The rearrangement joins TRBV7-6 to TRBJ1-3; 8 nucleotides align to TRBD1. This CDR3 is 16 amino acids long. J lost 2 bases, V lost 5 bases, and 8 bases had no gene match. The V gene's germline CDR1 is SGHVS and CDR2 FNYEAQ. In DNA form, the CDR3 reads TGTGCCAGCAGCGTTACAGGGGGGGAAACTGGAAACACCATATATTTT. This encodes CASSVTGGETGNTIYF.

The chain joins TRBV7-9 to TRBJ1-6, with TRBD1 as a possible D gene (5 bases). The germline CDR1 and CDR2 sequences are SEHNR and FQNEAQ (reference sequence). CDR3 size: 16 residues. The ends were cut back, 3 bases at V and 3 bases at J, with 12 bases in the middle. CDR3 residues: CASSLGQDLYNSPLHF. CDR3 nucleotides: TGTGCCAGCAGCTTGGGGCAGGACCTCTATAATTCACCCCTCCACTTT.

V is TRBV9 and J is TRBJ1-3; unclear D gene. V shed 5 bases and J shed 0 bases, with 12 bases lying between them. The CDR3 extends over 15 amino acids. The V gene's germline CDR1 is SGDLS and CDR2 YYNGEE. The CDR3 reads CASSHDTSSGNTIYF. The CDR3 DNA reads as TGTGCCAGCAGTCATGACACGAGCTCTGGAAACACCATATATTTT.

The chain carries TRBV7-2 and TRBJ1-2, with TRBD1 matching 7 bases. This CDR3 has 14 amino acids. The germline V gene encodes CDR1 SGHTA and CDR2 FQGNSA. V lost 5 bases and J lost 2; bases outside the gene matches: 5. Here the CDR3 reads CASSVTGDNYGYTF. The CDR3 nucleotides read TGTGCCAGCAGCGTCACAGGGGACAACTATGGCTACACCTTC.

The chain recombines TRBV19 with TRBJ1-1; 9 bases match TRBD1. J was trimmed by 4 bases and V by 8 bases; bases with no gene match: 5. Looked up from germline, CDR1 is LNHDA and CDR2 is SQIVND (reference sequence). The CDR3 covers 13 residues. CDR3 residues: CASRTGGITEAFF. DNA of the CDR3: TGTGCCAGTCGTACAGGGGGCATCACTGAAGCTTTCTTT.

Here the CDR3 reads CASTPRRRSHEQFF. The CDR3 DNA reads as TGTGCCAGCACCCCGCGTAGGCGCTCCCATGAGCAGTTCTTC. The rearrangement uses TRBV6-5 and TRBJ2-1; D is unclear. The CDR3 totals 14 residues. V was cut by 7 bases and J by 8 bases, with 18 bases left in between. Germline-derived CDR1 and CDR2 are MNHEY and SVGAGI.

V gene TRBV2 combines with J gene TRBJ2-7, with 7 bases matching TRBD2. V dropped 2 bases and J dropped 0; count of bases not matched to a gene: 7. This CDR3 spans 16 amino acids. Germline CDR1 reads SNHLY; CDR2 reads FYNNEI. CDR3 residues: CASSELELANSYEQYF. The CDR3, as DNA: TGTGCCAGCAGTGAACTCGAACTAGCGAACTCCTACGAGCAGTACTTC.

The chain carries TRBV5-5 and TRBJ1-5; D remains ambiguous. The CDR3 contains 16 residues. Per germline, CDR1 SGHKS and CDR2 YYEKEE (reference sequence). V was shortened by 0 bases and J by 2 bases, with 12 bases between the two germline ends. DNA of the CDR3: TGTGCCAGCAGCTTGGTAACGGGTGCGGGCAATCAGCCCCAGCATTTT. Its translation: CASSLVTGAGNQPQHF.

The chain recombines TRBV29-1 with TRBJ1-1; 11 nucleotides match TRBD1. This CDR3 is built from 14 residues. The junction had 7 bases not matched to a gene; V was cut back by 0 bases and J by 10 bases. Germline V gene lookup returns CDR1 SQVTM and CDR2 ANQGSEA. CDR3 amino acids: CSVEEIGQGAGAFF. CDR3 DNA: TGCAGCGTTGAAGAAATAGGACAGGGGGCAGGAGCTTTCTTT.

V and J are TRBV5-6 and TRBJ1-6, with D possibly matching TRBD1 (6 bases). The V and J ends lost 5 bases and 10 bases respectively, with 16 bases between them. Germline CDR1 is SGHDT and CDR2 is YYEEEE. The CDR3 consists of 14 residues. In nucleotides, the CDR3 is TGTGCCAGCAGTTTTACAGGGATTGCGTCACCCCTCCACTTT. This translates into CASSFTGIASPLHF.

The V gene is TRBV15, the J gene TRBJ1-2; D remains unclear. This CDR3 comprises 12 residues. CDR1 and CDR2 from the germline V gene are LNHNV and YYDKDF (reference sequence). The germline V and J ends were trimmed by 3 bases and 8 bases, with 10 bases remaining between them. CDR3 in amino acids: CATSSRLEGYTF. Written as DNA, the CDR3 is TGTGCCACCAGCAGTAGACTAGAGGGCTACACCTTC.

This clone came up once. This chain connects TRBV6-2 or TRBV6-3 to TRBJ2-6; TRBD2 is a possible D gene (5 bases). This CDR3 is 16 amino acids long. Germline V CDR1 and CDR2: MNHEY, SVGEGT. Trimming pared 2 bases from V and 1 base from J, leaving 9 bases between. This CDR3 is CASSYAGNSGANVLTF. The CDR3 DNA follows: TGTGCCAGCAGTTACGCCGGGAATTCTGGGGCCAACGTCCTGACTTTC.

The CDR3 spells CASSSRSSGGATYTQYF. CDR3 in DNA: TGTGCCAGCAGCAGCCGTTCTAGCGGGGGGGCCACATATACGCAGTATTTT. The chain is built from TRBV21-1 and TRBJ2-3; the DNA was not compared with TRBD2, the D call given in the table. TRBV21-1 is a pseudogene locus. This CDR3 contains 17 residues.

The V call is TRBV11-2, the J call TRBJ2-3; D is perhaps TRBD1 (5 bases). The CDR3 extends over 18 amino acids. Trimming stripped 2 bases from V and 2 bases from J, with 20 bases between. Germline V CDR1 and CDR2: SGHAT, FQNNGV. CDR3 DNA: TGTGCCAGCAGCTTAAAACACCTGGGGCTCGAGAACACAGATACGCAGTATTTT. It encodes CASSLKHLGLENTDTQYF.

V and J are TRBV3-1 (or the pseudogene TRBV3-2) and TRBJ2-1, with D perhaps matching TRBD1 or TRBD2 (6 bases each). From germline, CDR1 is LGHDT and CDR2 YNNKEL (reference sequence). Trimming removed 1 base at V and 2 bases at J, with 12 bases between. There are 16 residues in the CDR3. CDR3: CASSQGGGGPYNEQFF. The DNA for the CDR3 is TGTGCCAGCAGCCAAGGTGGTGGGGGGCCCTACAATGAGCAGTTCTTC.

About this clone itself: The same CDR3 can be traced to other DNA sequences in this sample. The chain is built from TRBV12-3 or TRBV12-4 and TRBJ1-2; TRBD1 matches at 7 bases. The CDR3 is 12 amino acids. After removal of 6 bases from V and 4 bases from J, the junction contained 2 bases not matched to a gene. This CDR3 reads CASSRDSYGYTF. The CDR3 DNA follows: TGTGCCAGCAGCCGGGACAGCTATGGCTACACCTTC.

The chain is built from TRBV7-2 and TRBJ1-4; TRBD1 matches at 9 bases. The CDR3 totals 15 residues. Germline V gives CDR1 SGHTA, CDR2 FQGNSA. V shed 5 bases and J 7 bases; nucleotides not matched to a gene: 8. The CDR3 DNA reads TGTGCCAGCAGCCCGCAGGGACAGGGTACTGAAAAACTGTTTTTT. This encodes CASSPQGQGTEKLFF.

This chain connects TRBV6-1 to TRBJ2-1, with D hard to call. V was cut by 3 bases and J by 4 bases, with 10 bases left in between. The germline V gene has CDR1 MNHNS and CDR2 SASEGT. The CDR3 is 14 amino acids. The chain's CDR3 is CASSDRRAYNEQFF. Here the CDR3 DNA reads TGTGCCAGCAGTGACCGCCGGGCGTACAATGAGCAGTTCTTC.

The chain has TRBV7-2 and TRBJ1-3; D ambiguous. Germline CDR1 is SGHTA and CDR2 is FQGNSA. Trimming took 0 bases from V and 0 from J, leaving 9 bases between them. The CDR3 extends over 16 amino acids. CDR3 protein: CASSLANPRSGNTIYF. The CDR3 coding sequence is TGTGCCAGCAGCTTAGCCAATCCACGCTCTGGAAACACCATATATTTT.

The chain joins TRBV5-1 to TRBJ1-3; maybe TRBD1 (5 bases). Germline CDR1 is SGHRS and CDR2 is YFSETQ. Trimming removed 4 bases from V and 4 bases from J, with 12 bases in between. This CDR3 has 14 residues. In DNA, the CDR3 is TGCGCCAGCAGCCCCGCGGGGGACGGAAACACCATATATTTT. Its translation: CASSPAGDGNTIYF.

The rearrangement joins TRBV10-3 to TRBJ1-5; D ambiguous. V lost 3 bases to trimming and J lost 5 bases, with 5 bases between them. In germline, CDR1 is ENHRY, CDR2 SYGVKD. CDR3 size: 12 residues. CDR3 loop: CAISDSYQPQHF. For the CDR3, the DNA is TGTGCCATCAGTGATTCTTATCAGCCCCAGCATTTT.

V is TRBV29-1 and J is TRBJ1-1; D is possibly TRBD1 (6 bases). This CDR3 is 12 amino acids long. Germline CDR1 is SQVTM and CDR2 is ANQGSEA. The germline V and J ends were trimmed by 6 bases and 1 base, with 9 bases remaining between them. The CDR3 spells CSVGTPNTEAFF. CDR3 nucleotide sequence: TGCAGCGTCGGGACACCGAACACTGAAGCTTTCTTT.

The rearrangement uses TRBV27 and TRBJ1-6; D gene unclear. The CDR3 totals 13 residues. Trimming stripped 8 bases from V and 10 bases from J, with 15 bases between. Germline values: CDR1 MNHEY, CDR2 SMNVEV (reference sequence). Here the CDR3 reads CASLRALGSPLHF. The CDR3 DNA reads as TGTGCCAGCCTCCGGGCCCTGGGCTCACCCCTCCACTTT.

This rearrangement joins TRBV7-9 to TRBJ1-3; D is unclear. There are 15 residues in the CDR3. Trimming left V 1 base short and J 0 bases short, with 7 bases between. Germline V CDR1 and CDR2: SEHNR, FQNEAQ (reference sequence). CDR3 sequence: CASSLVQTSGNTIYF. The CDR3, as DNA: TGTGCCAGCAGCTTAGTACAGACCTCTGGAAACACCATATATTTT.

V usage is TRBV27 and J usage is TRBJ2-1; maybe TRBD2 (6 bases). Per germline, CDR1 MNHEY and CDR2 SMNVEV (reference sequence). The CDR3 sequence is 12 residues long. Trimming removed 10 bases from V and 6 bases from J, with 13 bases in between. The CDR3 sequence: CATQGAGNEQFF. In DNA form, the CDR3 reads TGTGCCACCCAGGGAGCGGGCAATGAGCAGTTCTTC.

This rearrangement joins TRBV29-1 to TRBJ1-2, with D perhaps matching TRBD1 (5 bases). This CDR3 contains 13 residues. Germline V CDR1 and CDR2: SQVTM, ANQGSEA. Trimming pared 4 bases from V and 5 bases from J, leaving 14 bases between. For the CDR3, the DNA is TGCAGCGTTGTGCAGGCCGGGGGGTATGGCTACACCTTC. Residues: CSVVQAGGYGYTF. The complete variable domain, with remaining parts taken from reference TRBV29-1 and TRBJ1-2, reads SAVISQKPSRDICQRGTSLTIQCQVDSQVTMMFWYRQQPGQSLTLIATANQGSEATYESGFVIDKFPISRPNLTFSTLTVSNMSPEDSSIYLCSVVQAGGYGYTFGSGTRLTVV.

CDR3 amino acids: CASSLGLARSDTQYF. In DNA form, the CDR3 reads TGTGCCAGCAGCTTGGGGCTCGCTAGATCAGATACGCAGTATTTT. The chain links TRBV11-1 to TRBJ2-3, with TRBD1 as a possible D gene (5 bases). Trimming stripped 3 bases from V and 4 bases from J, with 14 bases between. Germline V gene lookup returns CDR1 SGHAT and CDR2 FQDESV (reference sequence). The CDR3 extends over 15 amino acids.

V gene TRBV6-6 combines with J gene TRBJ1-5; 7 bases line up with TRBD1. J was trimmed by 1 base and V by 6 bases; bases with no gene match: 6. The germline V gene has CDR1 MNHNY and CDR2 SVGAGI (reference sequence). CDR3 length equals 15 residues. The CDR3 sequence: CASRKTGFSNQPQHF. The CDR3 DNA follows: TGTGCCAGCAGAAAGACAGGGTTCAGCAATCAGCCCCAGCATTTT.

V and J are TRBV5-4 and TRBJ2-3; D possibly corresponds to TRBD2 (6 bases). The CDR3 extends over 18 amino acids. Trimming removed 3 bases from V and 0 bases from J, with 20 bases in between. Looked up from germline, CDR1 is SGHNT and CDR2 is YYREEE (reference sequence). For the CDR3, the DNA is TGTGCCAGCAGCTGGGCCCTATTGGCGGGGCTCAGCACAGATACGCAGTATTTT. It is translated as CASSWALLAGLSTDTQYF. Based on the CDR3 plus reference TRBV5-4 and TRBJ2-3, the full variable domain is ETGVTQSPTHLIKTRGQQVTLRCSSQSGHNTVSWYQQALGQGPQFIFQYYREEENGRGNFPPRFSGLQFPNYSSELNVNALELDDSALYLCASSWALLAGLSTDTQYFGPGTRLTVL.

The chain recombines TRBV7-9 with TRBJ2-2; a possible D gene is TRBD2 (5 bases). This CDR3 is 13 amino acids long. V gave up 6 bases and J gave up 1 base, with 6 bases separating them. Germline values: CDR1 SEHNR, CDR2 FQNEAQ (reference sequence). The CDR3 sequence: CASSRGNTGELFF. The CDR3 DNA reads TGTGCCAGCAGTCGGGGGAACACCGGGGAGCTGTTTTTT.